Listed below are T cell receptor beta chains from one sample, sequenced in a study of shared clonotypes between healthy human individuals. Libraries were prepared by immunoSEQ multiplex PCR; TCRdb keeps only in-frame clonotypes and omits some of them. This sample carries 2,500,000 or so clones, roughly nine tenths of them seen once, and the ten largest clones take 0.14%. The sequencing input was naive CD4+ T cells sorted from blood. The receptors originated from a man aged 18-30 years in good health. The CDR3 runs from the conserved cysteine through the conserved F or W. The D gene is left open where the match is weak. Not all rows give a size; the values are once, few, many and, for expanded clones, a class.

>.|TRBJ1-4|16|.|TRBV6-1
CASSDGQPATNEKLFF
TGTGCCAGCAGTGACGGGCAGCCTGCAACTAATGAAAAACTGTTTTTT
>.|TRBJ1-3|15|TRBD1|TRBV5-4
CASSETGGTGNTIYF
TGTGCCAGCAGCGAAACAGGGGGCACTGGAAACACCATATATTTT
>once|TRBJ1-1|14|.|TRBV28
CASSSPRPTYEAFF
TGTGCCAGCAGTTCCCCCAGGCCGACTTATGAAGCTTTCTTT
>.|TRBJ1-1|14|TRBD1|TRBV7-9
CASRKTGAGTEAFF
TGTGCCAGCAGAAAGACAGGGGCTGGAACTGAAGCTTTCTTT
>.|TRBJ2-3|14|.|TRBV7-9
CASNPGQVTDTQYF
TGTGCCAGCAACCCGGGACAAGTCACAGATACGCAGTATTTT
>.|TRBJ2-7|15|.|TRBV7-2
CASSQSGEVPYEQYF
TGTGCCAGCAGCCAATCGGGGGAGGTCCCCTACGAGCAGTACTTC
>.|TRBJ1-6|12|TRBD1|TRBV10-3
CAIGQGGSPLHF
TGTGCCATCGGACAGGGCGGCTCACCCCTCCACTTT
>.|TRBJ2-7|16|.|TRBV2
CASSEPGRRTSYEQYF
TGTGCCAGCAGTGAACCCGGAAGGCGGACCTCCTACGAGCAGTACTTC
>.|TRBJ2-3|16|.|TRBV2
CASSPAGPTYPDTQYF
TGTGCCAGCAGTCCTGCGGGCCCAACGTACCCAGATACGCAGTATTTT
>.|TRBJ1-6|14|.|TRBV27
CASSLGPSGTPLHF
TGTGCCAGCAGCCTCGGACCTTCCGGTACACCCCTCCACTTT
>.|TRBJ1-2|15|.|TRBV5-4
CASSTFPTERSGYTF
TGTGCCAGCAGCACCTTTCCCACAGAGAGGAGTGGCTACACCTTC
>once|TRBJ1-2|14|.|TRBV11-2
CASSLDGRGSGYTF
TGTGCCAGCAGCTTAGATGGGAGGGGCTCTGGCTACACCTTC
>.|TRBJ1-6|16|.|TRBV6-5
CASSYSGALRNSPLHF
TGTGCCAGCAGTTACTCAGGGGCCCTCCGGAATTCACCCCTCCACTTT
>.|TRBJ1-5|15|.|TRBV27
CASSPGGPRGQPQHF
TGTGCCAGCAGCCCGGGGGGACCAAGGGGCCAGCCCCAGCATTTT
>.|TRBJ1-6|14|.|TRBV7-2
CASSVGSYNSPLHF
TGTGCCAGCAGCGTAGGCTCCTATAATTCACCCCTCCACTTT
>.|TRBJ1-1|14|.|TRBV6-5
CASSYDWGNTEAFF
TGTGCCAGCAGTTACGATTGGGGGAACACTGAAGCTTTCTTT
>.|TRBJ2-2|13|.|TRBV7-9
CASSLGSTGELFF
TGTGCCAGCAGCTTAGGGTCCACCGGGGAGCTGTTTTTT
>.|TRBJ2-3|16|TRBD2|TRBV2
CASSPRTSGGTDTQYF
TGTGCCAGCAGTCCACGGACTAGCGGGGGCACAGATACGCAGTATTTT
>.|TRBJ2-1|13|.|TRBV2
CASSPIEGPPKFF
TGTGCCAGCAGTCCTATAGAGGGACCGCCGAAGTTCTTC
>few|TRBJ1-2|16|.|TRBV10-3
CAISESGPGTTYGYTF
TGTGCCATCAGTGAGTCTGGTCCAGGGACAACCTATGGCTACACCTTC
>once|TRBJ2-3|21|TRBD2|TRBV30
CAWSVVRDRGIAGGPRDTQYF
TGTGCCTGGAGTGTAGTGCGAGACAGGGGAATAGCGGGAGGGCCGAGGGATACGCAGTATTTT
>.|TRBJ2-3|15|.|TRBV9
CASSVIAVSTDTQYF
TGTGCCAGCAGCGTCATAGCGGTTAGCACAGATACGCAGTATTTT
>.|TRBJ2-5|16|TRBD2|TRBV11-2
CASSLGFGSGKETQYF
TGTGCCAGCAGCTTGGGGTTTGGTAGCGGGAAAGAGACCCAGTACTTC
>.|TRBJ2-2|14|.|TRBV6-5
CASSYRGSTGELFF
TGTGCCAGCAGTTATCGAGGGAGCACCGGGGAGCTGTTTTTT
>.|TRBJ2-7|15|TRBD1|TRBV6-5
CASRSTTGQPYEQYF
TGTGCCAGCAGGAGCACCACGGGACAGCCCTACGAGCAGTACTTC
>.|TRBJ2-4|14|.|TRBV6-4
CASGVRLAKNIQYF
TGTGCCAGCGGCGTACGTTTGGCCAAAAACATTCAGTACTTC
>once|TRBJ1-2|12|.|TRBV5-6
CASSLASSSYTF
TGTGCCAGCAGCTTAGCGAGTTCCAGCTACACCTTC
>.|TRBJ2-1|14|.|TRBV5-1
CASSSGTPNNEQFF
TGCGCCAGCAGCTCCGGGACACCTAACAATGAGCAGTTCTTC
>.|TRBJ2-7|13|.|TRBV5-6
CASSLTHSYEQYF
TGTGCCAGCAGCTTGACTCATTCCTACGAGCAGTACTTC
>.|TRBJ2-1|17|.|TRBV5-1
CASSLGVSGRSYNEQFF
TGCGCCAGCAGCTTGGGGGTTAGCGGACGCTCCTACAATGAGCAGTTCTTC
>.|TRBJ2-5|15|TRBD1|TRBV7-2
CASRRDRGQWETQYF
TGTGCCAGCAGACGGGACAGGGGTCAGTGGGAGACCCAGTACTTC
>.|TRBJ2-7|14|.|TRBV18
CASSPTGPSYEQYF
TGTGCCAGCTCACCAACGGGGCCATCATACGAGCAGTACTTC
>.|TRBJ2-3|20|TRBD2|TRBV15
CATSKGQGTSGRAWTDTQYF
TGTGCCACCAGCAAGGGACAGGGGACTAGCGGGAGGGCCTGGACAGATACGCAGTATTTT
>.|TRBJ1-1|14|.|TRBV30
CAWSVRSRETEAFF
TGTGCCTGGAGTGTACGTTCCCGGGAGACTGAAGCTTTCTTT
>.|TRBJ1-2|15|.|TRBV30
CAWSVQGSSNYGYTF
TGTGCCTGGAGTGTCCAGGGGTCCTCTAACTATGGCTACACCTTC
>.|TRBJ2-3|15|TRBD1|TRBV15
CATSQDRRHTDTQYF
TGTGCCACCAGTCAGGACAGGCGGCACACAGATACGCAGTATTTT
>.|TRBJ1-5|14|.|TRBV5-1
CASSLSGSEWPQHF
TGCGCCAGCAGCTTGAGTGGCAGCGAGTGGCCCCAGCATTTT
>.|TRBJ2-4|14|TRBD2|TRBV6-5
CASTPGLASNIQYF
TGTGCCAGCACCCCGGGACTAGCTTCAAACATTCAGTACTTC
>.|TRBJ1-3|12|.|TRBV7-9
CASSPSGNTIYF
TGTGCCAGCAGCCCATCTGGAAACACCATATATTTT
>.|TRBJ2-7|13|.|TRBV6-6
CASSYRTGYEQYF
TGTGCCAGCAGTTACCGGACGGGCTACGAGCAGTACTTC
>.|TRBJ2-4|15|.|TRBV27
CASSLDPLAKNIQYF
TGTGCCAGCAGTTTGGACCCGCTAGCCAAAAACATTCAGTACTTC
>once|TRBJ1-2|13|.|TRBV5-6
CASSLGRNYGYTF
TGTGCCAGCAGCTTGGGGCGAAACTATGGCTACACCTTC
>.|TRBJ1-2|14|TRBD1|TRBV27
CASSFGQGAGGYTF
TGTGCCAGCAGTTTTGGACAGGGGGCCGGGGGCTACACCTTC
>.|TRBJ1-1|15|TRBD1|TRBV9
CASSVGLGGSTEAFF
TGTGCCAGCAGCGTAGGGTTAGGGGGCTCCACTGAAGCTTTCTTT
>.|TRBJ1-1|17|TRBD1|TRBV5-1
CASSKVPGQGKNTEAFF
TGCGCCAGCAGCAAGGTCCCGGGACAGGGAAAGAACACTGAAGCTTTCTTT
>.|TRBJ2-5|14|.|TRBV7-2
CASSLAPLPETQYF
TGTGCCAGCAGCTTAGCGCCGTTACCAGAGACCCAGTACTTC
>.|TRBJ1-2|14|.|TRBV5-4
CASSLGETDYGYTF
TGTGCCAGCAGCCTAGGGGAAACGGACTATGGCTACACCTTC
>few|TRBJ1-6|11|.|TRBV2
CASSERSPLHF
TGTGCCAGCAGTGAACGGTCACCCCTCCACTTT
>.|TRBJ2-1|16|.|TRBV5-1
CASSLVYRTKSIEQFF
TGCGCCAGCAGCTTGGTATACCGGACTAAAAGTATTGAGCAGTTCTTC
>.|TRBJ1-5|12|.|TRBV6-5
CASRGGHQPQHF
TGTGCCAGTCGGGGGGGCCATCAGCCCCAGCATTTT
>once|TRBJ1-2|16|.|TRBV10-3
CAISESASGPNYGYTF
TGTGCCATCAGTGAGTCCGCGTCAGGGCCCAACTATGGCTACACCTTC
>.|TRBJ2-2|17|TRBD2|TRBV30
CAWTTVAGPYIPGELFF
TGTGCCTGGACTACCGTAGCGGGACCTTATATACCCGGGGAGCTGTTTTTT
>.|TRBJ2-1|13|TRBD2|TRBV18
CASSPNFERDSFF
TGTGCCAGCTCACCTAACTTCGAGCGGGACTCGTTCTTC